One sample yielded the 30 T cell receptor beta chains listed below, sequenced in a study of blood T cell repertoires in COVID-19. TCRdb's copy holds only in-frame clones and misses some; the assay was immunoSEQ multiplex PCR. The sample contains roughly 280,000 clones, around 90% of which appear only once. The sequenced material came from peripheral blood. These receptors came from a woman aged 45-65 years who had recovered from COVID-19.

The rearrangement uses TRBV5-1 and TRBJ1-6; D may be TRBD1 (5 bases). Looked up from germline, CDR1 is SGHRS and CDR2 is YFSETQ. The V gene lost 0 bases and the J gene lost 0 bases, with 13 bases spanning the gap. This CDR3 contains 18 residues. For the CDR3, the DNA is TGCGCCAGCAGCTTGGAGGCCCAGGGCAGCTCCTATAATTCACCCCTCCACTTT. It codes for CASSLEAQGSSYNSPLHF.

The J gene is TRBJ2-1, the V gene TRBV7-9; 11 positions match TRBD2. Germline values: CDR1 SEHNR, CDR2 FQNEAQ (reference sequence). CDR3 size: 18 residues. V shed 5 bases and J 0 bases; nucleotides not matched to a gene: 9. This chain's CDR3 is CASSHEGTSGHSYNEQFF. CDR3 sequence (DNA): TGTGCCAGCAGCCACGAGGGGACTAGCGGACACTCCTACAATGAGCAGTTCTTC.

The CDR3 loop reads CATGIGGYNEQFF. CDR3 coding DNA: TGTGCCACCGGAATCGGGGGTTACAATGAGCAGTTCTTC. V and J are TRBV15 and TRBJ2-1; D perhaps matches TRBD2 (6 bases). Germline values: CDR1 LNHNV, CDR2 YYDKDF (reference sequence). The length of the CDR3 is 13 residues. Trimming cost V 8 bases and J 4 bases, with 12 bases left between them.

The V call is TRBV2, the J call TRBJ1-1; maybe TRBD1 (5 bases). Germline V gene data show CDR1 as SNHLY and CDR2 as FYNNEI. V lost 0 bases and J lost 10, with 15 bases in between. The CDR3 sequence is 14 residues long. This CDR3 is CASSEASGSLGAFF. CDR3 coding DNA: TGTGCCAGCAGTGAAGCATCAGGGTCCCTGGGAGCTTTCTTT. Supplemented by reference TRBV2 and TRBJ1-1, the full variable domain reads EPEVTQTPSHQVTQMGQEVILRCVPISNHLYFYWYRQILGQKVEFLVSFYNNEISEKSEIFDDQFSVERPDGSNFTLKIRSTKLEDSAMYFCASSEASGSLGAFFGQGTRLTVV.

This CDR3 reads CASSLTSGAWGLNTEAFF. The CDR3 DNA follows: TGTGCCAGCAGCTTAACTTCGGGTGCATGGGGGCTGAACACTGAAGCTTTCTTT. The rearrangement uses TRBV7-2 and TRBJ1-1; TRBD1 is a possible D gene (6 bases). V was shortened by 2 bases and J by 0 bases, with 19 bases between the two germline ends. Germline loops: CDR1 SGHTA, CDR2 FQGNSA. The CDR3 contains 18 residues. Combining the CDR3 with reference TRBV7-2 and TRBJ1-1 gives the whole variable domain GAGVSQSPSNKVTEKGKDVELRCDPISGHTALYWYRQSLGQGLEFLIYFQGNSAPDKSGLPSDRFSAERTGGSVSTLTIQRTQQEDSAVYLCASSLTSGAWGLNTEAFFGQGTRLTVV.

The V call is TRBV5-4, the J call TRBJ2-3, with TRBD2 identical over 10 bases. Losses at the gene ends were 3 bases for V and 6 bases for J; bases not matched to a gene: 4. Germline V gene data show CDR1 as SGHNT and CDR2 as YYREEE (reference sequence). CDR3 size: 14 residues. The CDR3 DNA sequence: TGTGCCAGCAGCTCCCGGACTAGCGGCGATACGCAGTATTTT. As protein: CASSSRTSGDTQYF.

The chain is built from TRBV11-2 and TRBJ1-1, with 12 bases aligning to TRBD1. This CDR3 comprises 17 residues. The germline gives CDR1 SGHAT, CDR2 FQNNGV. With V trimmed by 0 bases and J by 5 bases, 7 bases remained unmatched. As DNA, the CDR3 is TGTGCCAGCAGCTTAGAGCCGGGACAGGGGGCGAGAACTGAAGCTTTCTTT. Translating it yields CASSLEPGQGARTEAFF.

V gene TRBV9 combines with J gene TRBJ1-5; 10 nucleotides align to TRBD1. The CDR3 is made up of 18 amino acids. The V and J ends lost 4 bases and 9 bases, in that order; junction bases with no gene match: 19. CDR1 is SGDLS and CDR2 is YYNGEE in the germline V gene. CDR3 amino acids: CASSLEGTGAPLRRPQHF. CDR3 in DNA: TGTGCCAGCAGCCTAGAAGGGACAGGGGCTCCCTTGAGAAGGCCCCAGCATTTT. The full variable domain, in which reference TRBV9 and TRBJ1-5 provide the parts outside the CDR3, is DSGVTQTPKHLITATGQRVTLRCSPRSGDLSVYWYQQSLDQGLQFLIQYYNGEERAKGNILERFSAQQFPDLHSELNLSSLELGDSALYFCASSLEGTGAPLRRPQHFGDGTRLSIL.

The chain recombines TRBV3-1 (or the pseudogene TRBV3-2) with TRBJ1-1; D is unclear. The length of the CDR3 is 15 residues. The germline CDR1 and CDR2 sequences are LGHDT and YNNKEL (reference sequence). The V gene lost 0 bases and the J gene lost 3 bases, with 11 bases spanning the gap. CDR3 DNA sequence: TGTGCCAGCAGCCAAGATCGGGGTAGAGACACTGAAGCTTTCTTT. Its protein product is CASSQDRGRDTEAFF.

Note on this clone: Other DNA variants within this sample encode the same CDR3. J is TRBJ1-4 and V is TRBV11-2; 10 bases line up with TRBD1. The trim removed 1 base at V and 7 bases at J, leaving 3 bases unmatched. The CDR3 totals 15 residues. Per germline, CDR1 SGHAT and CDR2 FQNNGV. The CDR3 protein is CASSLGDRGGEKLFF. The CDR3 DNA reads TGTGCCAGCAGCTTAGGGGACAGGGGCGGTGAAAAACTGTTTTTT. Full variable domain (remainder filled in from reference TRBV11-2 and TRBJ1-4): EAGVAQSPRYKIIEKRQSVAFWCNPISGHATLYWYQQILGQGPKLLIQFQNNGVVDDSQLPKDRFSAERLKGVDSTLKIQPAKLEDSAVYLCASSLGDRGGEKLFFGSGTQLSVL.

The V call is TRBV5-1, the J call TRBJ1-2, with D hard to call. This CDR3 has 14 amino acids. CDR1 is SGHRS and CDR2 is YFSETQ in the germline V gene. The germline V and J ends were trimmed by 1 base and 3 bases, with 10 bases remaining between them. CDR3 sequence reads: CASSLSGIDYGYTF. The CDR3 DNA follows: TGCGCCAGCAGCTTGTCGGGGATTGACTATGGCTACACCTTC.

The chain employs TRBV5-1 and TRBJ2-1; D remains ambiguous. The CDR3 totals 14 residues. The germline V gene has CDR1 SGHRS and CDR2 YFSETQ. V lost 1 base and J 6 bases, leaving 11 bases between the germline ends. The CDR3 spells CASSLFGSSNEQFF. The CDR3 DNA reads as TGCGCCAGCAGCTTGTTTGGCAGTTCCAATGAGCAGTTCTTC. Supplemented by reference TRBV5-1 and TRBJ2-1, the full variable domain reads KAGVTQTPRYLIKTRGQQVTLSCSPISGHRSVSWYQQTPGQGLQFLFEYFSETQRNKGNFPGRFSGRQFSNSRSEMNVSTLELGDSALYLCASSLFGSSNEQFFGPGTRLTVL.

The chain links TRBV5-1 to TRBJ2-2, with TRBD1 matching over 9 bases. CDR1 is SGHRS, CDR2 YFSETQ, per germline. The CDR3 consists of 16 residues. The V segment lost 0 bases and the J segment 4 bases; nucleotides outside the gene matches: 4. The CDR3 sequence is CASSLEGTGRTGELFF. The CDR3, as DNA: TGCGCCAGCAGCTTGGAGGGGACAGGGCGCACCGGGGAGCTGTTTTTT.

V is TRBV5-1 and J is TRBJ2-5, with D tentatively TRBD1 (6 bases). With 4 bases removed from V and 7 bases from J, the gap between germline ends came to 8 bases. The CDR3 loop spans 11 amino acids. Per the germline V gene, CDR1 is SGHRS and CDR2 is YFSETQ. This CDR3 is CASSTGTTQYF. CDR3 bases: TGCGCCAGCAGCACAGGGACGACCCAGTACTTC.

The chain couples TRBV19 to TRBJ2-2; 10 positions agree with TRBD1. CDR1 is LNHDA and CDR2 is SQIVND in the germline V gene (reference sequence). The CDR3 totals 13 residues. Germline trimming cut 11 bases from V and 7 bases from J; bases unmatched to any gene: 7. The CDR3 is CASRDRGVGELFF. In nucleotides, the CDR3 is TGTGCCTCTCGGGACAGGGGCGTCGGGGAGCTGTTTTTT. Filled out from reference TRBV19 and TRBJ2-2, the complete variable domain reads DGGITQSPKYLFRKEGQNVTLSCEQNLNHDAMYWYRQDPGQGLRLIYYSQIVNDFQKGDIAEGYSVSREKKESFPLTVTSAQKNPTAFYLCASRDRGVGELFFGEGSRLTVL.

CDR3 amino acids: CARSPLGCRTSSYEQYF. The CDR3 region has the DNA TGTGCCAGAAGCCCCCTTGGGTGTAGGACATCTTCCTACGAGCAGTACTTC. The chain joins TRBV5-3 to TRBJ2-7; the D gene is possibly TRBD1 (5 bases). TRBV5-3 is known as an ORF, though its function is uncertain. Trimming removed 4 bases at V and 1 base at J, with 21 bases between. CDR3 length: 17 amino acids.

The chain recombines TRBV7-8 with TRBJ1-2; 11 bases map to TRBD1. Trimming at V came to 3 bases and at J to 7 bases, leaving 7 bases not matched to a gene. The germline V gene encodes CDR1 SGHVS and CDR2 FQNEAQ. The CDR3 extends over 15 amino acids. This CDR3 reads CASSFTGQGESGYTF. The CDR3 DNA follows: TGTGCCAGCAGCTTCACGGGACAGGGGGAATCTGGCTACACCTTC. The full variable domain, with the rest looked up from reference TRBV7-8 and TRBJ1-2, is GAGVSQSPRYKVAKRGQDVALRCDPISGHVSLFWYQQALGQGPEFLTYFQNEAQLDKSGLPSDRFFAERPEGSVSTLKIQRTQQEDSAVYLCASSFTGQGESGYTFGSGTRLTVV.

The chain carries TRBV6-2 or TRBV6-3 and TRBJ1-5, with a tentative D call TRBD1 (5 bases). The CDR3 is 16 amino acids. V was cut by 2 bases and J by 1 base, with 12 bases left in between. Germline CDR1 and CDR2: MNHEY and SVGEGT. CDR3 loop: CASSYHGGGSNQPQHF. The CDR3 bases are TGTGCCAGCAGTTACCATGGGGGGGGGAGCAATCAGCCCCAGCATTTT.

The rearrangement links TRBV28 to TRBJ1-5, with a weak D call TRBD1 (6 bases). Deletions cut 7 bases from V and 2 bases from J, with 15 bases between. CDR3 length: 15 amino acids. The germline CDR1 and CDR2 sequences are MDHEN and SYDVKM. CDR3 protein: CASNPEGVGNQPQHF. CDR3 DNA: TGTGCCAGCAATCCTGAGGGGGTAGGCAATCAGCCCCAGCATTTT.

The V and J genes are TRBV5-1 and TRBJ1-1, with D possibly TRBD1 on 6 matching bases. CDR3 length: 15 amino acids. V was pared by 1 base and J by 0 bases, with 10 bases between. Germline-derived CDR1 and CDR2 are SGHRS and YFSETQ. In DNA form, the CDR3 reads TGCGCCAGCAGCTTGAGATCAGGGGTGAACACTGAAGCTTTCTTT. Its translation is CASSLRSGVNTEAFF.

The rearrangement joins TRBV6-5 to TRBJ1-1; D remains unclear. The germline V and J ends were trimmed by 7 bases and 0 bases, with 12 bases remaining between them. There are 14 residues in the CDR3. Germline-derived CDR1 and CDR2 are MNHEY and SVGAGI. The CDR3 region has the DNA TGTGCCAGCACCTCACTATGGGTGAACACTGAAGCTTTCTTT. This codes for CASTSLWVNTEAFF.

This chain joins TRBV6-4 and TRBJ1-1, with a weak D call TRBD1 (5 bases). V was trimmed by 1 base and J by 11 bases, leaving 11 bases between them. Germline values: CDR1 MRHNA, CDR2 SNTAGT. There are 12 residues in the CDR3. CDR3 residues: CASSDWRGTAFF. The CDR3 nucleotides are TGTGCCAGCAGTGACTGGAGGGGAACGGCTTTCTTT.

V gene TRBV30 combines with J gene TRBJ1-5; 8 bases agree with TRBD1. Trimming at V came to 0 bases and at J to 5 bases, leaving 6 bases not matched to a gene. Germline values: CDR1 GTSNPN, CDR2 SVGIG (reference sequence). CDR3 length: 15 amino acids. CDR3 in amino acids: CAWSVRNRGDQPQHF. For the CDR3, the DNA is TGTGCCTGGAGTGTACGGAACAGGGGGGATCAGCCCCAGCATTTT.

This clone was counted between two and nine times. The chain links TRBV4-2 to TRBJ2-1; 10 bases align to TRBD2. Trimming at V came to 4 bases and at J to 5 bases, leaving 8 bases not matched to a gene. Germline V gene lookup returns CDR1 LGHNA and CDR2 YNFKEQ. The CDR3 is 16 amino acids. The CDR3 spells CASSPRPLAGHNEQFF. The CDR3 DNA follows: TGTGCCAGCAGCCCCAGACCACTAGCGGGACACAATGAGCAGTTCTTC.

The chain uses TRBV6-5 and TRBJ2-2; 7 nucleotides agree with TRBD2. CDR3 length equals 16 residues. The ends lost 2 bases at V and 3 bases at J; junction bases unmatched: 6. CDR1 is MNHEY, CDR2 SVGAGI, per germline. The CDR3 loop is CASSYPGAGHTGELFF. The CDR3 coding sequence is TGTGCCAGCAGTTACCCGGGAGCGGGACACACCGGGGAGCTGTTTTTT.

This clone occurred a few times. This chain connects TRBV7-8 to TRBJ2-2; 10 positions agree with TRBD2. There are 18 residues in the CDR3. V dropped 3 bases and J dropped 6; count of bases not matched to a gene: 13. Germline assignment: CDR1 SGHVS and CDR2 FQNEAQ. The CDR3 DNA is TGTGCCAGCAGCTTGGGCCTCCGCAGCGGGGGGGCCGCCGGGGAGCTGTTTTTT. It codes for CASSLGLRSGGAAGELFF.

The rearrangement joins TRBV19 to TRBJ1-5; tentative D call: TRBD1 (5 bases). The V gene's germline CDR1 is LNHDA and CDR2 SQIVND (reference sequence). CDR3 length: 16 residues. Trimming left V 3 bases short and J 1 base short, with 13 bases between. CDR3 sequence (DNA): TGTGCCAGTAGTATTCAGGGAAGAGCGAGCAATCAGCCCCAGCATTTT. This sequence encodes CASSIQGRASNQPQHF.

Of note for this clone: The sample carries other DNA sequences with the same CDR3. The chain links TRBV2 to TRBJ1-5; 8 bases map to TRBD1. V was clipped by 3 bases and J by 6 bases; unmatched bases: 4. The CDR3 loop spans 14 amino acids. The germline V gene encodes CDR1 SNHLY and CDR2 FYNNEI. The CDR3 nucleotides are TGTGCCAGCAGTGACACAGGGGGAACTCAGCCCCAGCATTTT. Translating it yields CASSDTGGTQPQHF. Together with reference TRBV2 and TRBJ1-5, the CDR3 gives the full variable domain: EPEVTQTPSHQVTQMGQEVILRCVPISNHLYFYWYRQILGQKVEFLVSFYNNEISEKSEIFDDQFSVERPDGSNFTLKIRSTKLEDSAMYFCASSDTGGTQPQHFGDGTRLSIL.

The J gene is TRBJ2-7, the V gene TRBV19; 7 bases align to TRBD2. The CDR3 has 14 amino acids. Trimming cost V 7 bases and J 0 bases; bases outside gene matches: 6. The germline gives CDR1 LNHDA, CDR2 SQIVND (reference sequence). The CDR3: CASKPRESSYEQYF. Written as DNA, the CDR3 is TGTGCCAGTAAACCGCGGGAGAGCTCCTACGAGCAGTACTTC.

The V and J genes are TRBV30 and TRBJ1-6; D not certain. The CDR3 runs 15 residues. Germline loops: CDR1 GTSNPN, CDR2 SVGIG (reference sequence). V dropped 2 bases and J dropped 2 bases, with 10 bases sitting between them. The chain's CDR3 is CAWSPPGPYNSPLHF. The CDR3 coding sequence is TGTGCCTGGAGTCCACCGGGTCCCTATAATTCACCCCTCCACTTT.